These 30 T cell receptor beta chains originate from one sample sequenced in a study of blood T cell repertoires in COVID-19. Repertoires were generated with immunoSEQ multiplex PCR, while TCRdb's copy carries only in-frame clones and drops some. The sample lists 170,000 or so clones, approximately 88% occurring once. The source material was PBMCs or T cells enriched from blood (not recorded which). These receptor sequences come from a woman aged 18-29 years who had recovered from COVID-19.

This chain connects TRBV7-9 to TRBJ2-3; 9 bases align to TRBD2. V lost 4 bases and J lost 2; bases outside the gene matches: 10. Germline CDR1 SEHNR, CDR2 FQNEAQ (reference sequence). CDR3 length equals 17 residues. The CDR3 spells CASSSPRAGGPTDTQYF. In DNA, the CDR3 is TGTGCCAGCAGCTCCCCCCGGGCGGGAGGGCCCACAGATACGCAGTATTTT.

The rearrangement links TRBV7-6 to TRBJ1-5, with D tentatively TRBD1 (5 bases). CDR3 length equals 14 residues. V shed 1 base and J shed 4 bases, with 8 bases lying between them. CDR1 SGHVS and CDR2 FNYEAQ come from the germline V gene. CDR3 in amino acids: CASSLGQNNQPQHF. CDR3 DNA sequence: TGTGCCAGCAGCTTAGGACAGAATAATCAGCCCCAGCATTTT. Looking up the rest from reference TRBV7-6 and TRBJ1-5 gives the full variable domain: GAGVSQSPRYKVTKRGQDVALRCDPISGHVSLYWYRQALGQGPEFLTYFNYEAQQDKSGLPNDRFSAERPEGSISTLTIQRTEQRDSAMYRCASSLGQNNQPQHFGDGTRLSIL.

V is TRBV7-9 and J is TRBJ1-2; no clear D gene. Looked up from germline, CDR1 is SEHNR and CDR2 is FQNEAQ (reference sequence). V lost 8 bases and J lost 3, with 4 bases in between. This CDR3 contains 10 residues. The CDR3 loop reads CASGDYGYTF. The CDR3 bases are TGTGCCAGCGGAGACTATGGCTACACCTTC.

V is TRBV28 and J is TRBJ1-1; D possibly corresponds to TRBD1 (5 bases). The CDR3 extends over 14 amino acids. Per the germline V gene, CDR1 is MDHEN and CDR2 is SYDVKM. V was shortened by 9 bases and J by 4 bases, with 18 bases between the two germline ends. The CDR3 loop is CASTTGGVLTEAFF. The CDR3 DNA reads TGTGCCAGTACGACGGGGGGGGTGCTCACTGAAGCTTTCTTT.

The chain recombines TRBV20-1 with TRBJ1-2; 8 nucleotides align to TRBD1. V was clipped by 3 bases and J by 4 bases; unmatched bases: 10. Germline values: CDR1 DFQATT, CDR2 SNEGSKA (reference sequence). The CDR3 contains 15 residues. This CDR3 is CSASLGQAVSYGYTF. In nucleotides, the CDR3 is TGCAGTGCTAGTCTGGGACAGGCCGTATCCTATGGCTACACCTTC.

The chain joins TRBV27 to TRBJ2-3, with 7 bases aligning to TRBD2. The V segment lost 3 bases and the J segment 0 bases; nucleotides outside the gene matches: 9. Per the germline V gene, CDR1 is MNHEY and CDR2 is SMNVEV (reference sequence). The CDR3 length is 17 residues. In nucleotides, the CDR3 is TGTGCCAGCAGTTTCTATCGGACTAGTCTAAGCACAGATACGCAGTATTTT. Translating gives CASSFYRTSLSTDTQYF.

The rearrangement joins TRBV28 to TRBJ1-6, with 9 bases matching TRBD1. In germline, CDR1 is MDHEN, CDR2 SYDVKM. This CDR3 comprises 15 residues. J was trimmed by 5 bases and V by 6 bases; bases with no gene match: 5. CDR3 residues: CASSRDRANNSPLHF. CDR3 DNA sequence: TGTGCCAGCAGCCGGGACAGGGCTAATAATTCACCCCTCCACTTT.

The chain couples TRBV6-5 to TRBJ2-5; D unresolved. CDR1 is MNHEY and CDR2 is SVGAGI in the germline V gene. Trimming pared 1 base from V and 1 base from J, leaving 7 bases between. The CDR3 covers 14 residues. DNA of the CDR3: TGTGCCAGCAGTTACTTGTACTCCCAAGAGACCCAGTACTTC. Translating gives CASSYLYSQETQYF.

This chain joins TRBV29-1 and TRBJ2-6, with D hard to call. Per germline, CDR1 SQVTM and CDR2 ANQGSEA. V lost 5 bases to trimming and J lost 0 bases, with 5 bases between them. This CDR3 region has 13 residues. CDR3 DNA sequence: TGCAGCGTTATTCGCTCTGGGGCCAACGTCCTGACTTTC. Its protein is CSVIRSGANVLTF.

The rearrangement joins TRBV28 to TRBJ1-5, with 9 bases matching TRBD1. The trim removed 3 bases at V and 2 bases at J, leaving 2 bases unmatched. Germline-derived CDR1 and CDR2 are MDHEN and SYDVKM. The CDR3 contains 15 residues. Here the CDR3 reads CASSLDRGRNQPQHF. CDR3 sequence (DNA): TGTGCCAGCAGTTTGGACAGGGGACGCAATCAGCCCCAGCATTTT.

J is TRBJ2-3 and V is TRBV27, with 14 bases identical to TRBD2. The CDR3 totals 17 residues. With 4 bases clipped from V and 7 bases from J, the junction kept 10 bases outside the gene matches. Looked up from germline, CDR1 is MNHEY and CDR2 is SMNVEV (reference sequence). This CDR3 is CASSWGTSGSPRHTQYF. The DNA of the CDR3 is TGTGCCAGCAGTTGGGGGACTAGCGGGAGCCCCCGGCATACGCAGTATTTT.

The chain joins TRBV6-4 to TRBJ2-2; TRBD2 matches at 14 bases. The CDR3 spans 15 residues. The V gene's germline CDR1 is MRHNA and CDR2 SNTAGT. V trimming: 6 bases; J trimming: 7 bases; junction bases outside the gene matches: 4. CDR3 sequence (DNA): TGTGCCAGCAGCCGACTAGCGGGAGGGGTCGGGGAGCTGTTTTTT. Translation: CASSRLAGGVGELFF.

The V call is TRBV18, the J call TRBJ2-7, with 7 bases lining up with TRBD1. The V segment lost 1 base and the J segment 2 bases; nucleotides outside the gene matches: 2. The CDR3 has 14 residues. Germline assignment: CDR1 KGHSH and CDR2 LQKENI. CDR3 in DNA: TGTGCCAGCTCACCACGGACAGGTACCTACGAGCAGTACTTC. It is translated as CASSPRTGTYEQYF.

Only one count was recorded for this clone. The chain links TRBV9 to TRBJ2-1, with 8 bases matching TRBD2. Germline CDR1 reads SGDLS; CDR2 reads YYNGEE. V lost 1 base to trimming and J lost 6 bases; unmatched junction nucleotides: 9. The CDR3 contains 16 residues. The CDR3 loop reads CASSVFAGGTLNEQFF. The CDR3 region has the DNA TGTGCCAGCAGCGTATTCGCGGGAGGTACCCTCAATGAGCAGTTCTTC.

This clone was seen once. The chain couples TRBV7-2 to TRBJ1-2, with 7 bases matching TRBD1. The CDR3 length is 15 residues. CDR1 and CDR2 (germline): SGHTA, FQGNSA. With 5 bases clipped from V and 7 bases from J, the junction kept 13 bases outside the gene matches. The CDR3 DNA is TGTGCCAGCAGCATCAAGGGGGCTCGGTTGGGTGGCTACACCTTC. It specifies CASSIKGARLGGYTF.

Written as DNA, the CDR3 is TGTGCCAGCCGAGGGGGGGGGTTTGTAAACACCATATATTTT. As protein: CASRGGGFVNTIYF. J is TRBJ1-3 and V is TRBV28; TRBD1 is a possible D gene (6 bases). Germline lookup yields CDR1 MDHEN and CDR2 SYDVKM. The ends were cut back, 8 bases at V and 6 bases at J, with 17 bases in the middle. The CDR3 is 14 amino acids.

This chain uses TRBV3-1 (or the pseudogene TRBV3-2) with TRBJ2-3; perhaps TRBD2 as D (6 bases). This CDR3 contains 14 residues. Germline V gene data show CDR1 as LGHDT and CDR2 as YNNKEL (reference sequence). V lost 3 bases and J 7 bases, leaving 14 bases between the germline ends. The CDR3 DNA is TGTGCCAGCAGCCAGGGAGCGGGCCCATATACGCAGTATTTT. This translates into CASSQGAGPYTQYF.

As regards this clone: Other DNA variants within this sample encode the same CDR3. The chain uses TRBV28 and TRBJ1-1; D gene uncertain. This CDR3 region has 11 residues. V was shortened by 7 bases and J by 1 base, with 4 bases between the two germline ends. Per the germline V gene, CDR1 is MDHEN and CDR2 is SYDVKM. The CDR3 DNA follows: TGTGCCAGCACCAAGAACACTGAAGCTTTCTTT. Its translation is CASTKNTEAFF.

The chain recombines TRBV4-1 with TRBJ1-5; TRBD1 matches 10 bases. The trim removed 0 bases at V and 3 bases at J, leaving 5 bases unmatched. Looked up from germline, CDR1 is MGHRA and CDR2 is YSYEKL. The CDR3 runs 17 residues. The CDR3 reads CASSQDPDRGYNQPQHF. The CDR3, as DNA: TGCGCCAGCAGCCAAGACCCGGACAGGGGGTACAATCAGCCCCAGCATTTT.

The J gene is TRBJ2-5, the V gene TRBV19; 7 nucleotides match TRBD2. Germline V lookup: CDR1 LNHDA, CDR2 SQIVND (reference sequence). The trim removed 6 bases at V and 1 base at J, leaving 11 bases unmatched. The CDR3 extends over 16 amino acids. The CDR3 here is CASSGVGGRAQETQYF. CDR3 DNA sequence: TGTGCCAGTAGCGGAGTTGGCGGGAGAGCCCAAGAGACCCAGTACTTC. Using reference TRBV19 and TRBJ2-5 for the parts outside the CDR3, the full variable domain is DGGITQSPKYLFRKEGQNVTLSCEQNLNHDAMYWYRQDPGQGLRLIYYSQIVNDFQKGDIAEGYSVSREKKESFPLTVTSAQKNPTAFYLCASSGVGGRAQETQYFGPGTRLLVL.

The chain is built from TRBV28 and TRBJ2-3; the match to TRBD2 covers 9 bases. V lost 2 bases and J lost 3; bases outside the gene matches: 6. This CDR3 contains 16 residues. Germline CDR1 MDHEN, CDR2 SYDVKM. As DNA, the CDR3 is TGTGCCAGCAGTTTAGAATTAGCGGGGGAAACAGATACGCAGTATTTT. It is translated as CASSLELAGETDTQYF.

The chain recombines TRBV9 with TRBJ2-5, with 8 bases fitting TRBD1. This CDR3 region has 16 residues. J lost 3 bases, V lost 2 bases, and 9 bases had no gene match. The germline CDR1 and CDR2 sequences are SGDLS and YYNGEE. Here the CDR3 reads CASSVRPGGVEETQYF. The CDR3 bases are TGTGCCAGCAGCGTTAGGCCAGGGGGCGTCGAAGAGACCCAGTACTTC. Using reference TRBV9 and TRBJ2-5 for the parts outside the CDR3, the full variable domain is DSGVTQTPKHLITATGQRVTLRCSPRSGDLSVYWYQQSLDQGLQFLIQYYNGEERAKGNILERFSAQQFPDLHSELNLSSLELGDSALYFCASSVRPGGVEETQYFGPGTRLLVL.

V and J are TRBV7-9 and TRBJ2-7; a weak D match, TRBD2 (6 bases). V gave up 2 bases and J gave up 5 bases, with 13 bases separating them. From germline, CDR1 is SEHNR and CDR2 FQNEAQ (reference sequence). This CDR3 region has 14 residues. CDR3 residues: CASSLWDFGDEQYF. CDR3 nucleotide sequence: TGTGCCAGCAGCTTATGGGACTTCGGGGACGAGCAGTACTTC.

The chain couples TRBV5-1 to TRBJ2-1, with TRBD2 matching 8 bases. With V trimmed by 3 bases and J by 7 bases, 18 bases remained unmatched. The CDR3 has 18 amino acids. Per germline, CDR1 SGHRS and CDR2 YFSETQ. The CDR3 nucleotides are TGCGCCAGCAGCTCAAGACTAGCGCAAAATGGGAATGGGAATGAGCAGTTCTTC. Translated: CASSSRLAQNGNGNEQFF.

This sequence joins TRBV5-4 and TRBJ2-3; possible D gene TRBD1, 5 bases. The V end lost 4 bases, the J end lost 3 bases, and 9 bases lay between the germline ends. This CDR3 has 13 residues. Germline CDR1 is SGHNT and CDR2 is YYREEE (reference sequence). This chain's CDR3 is CASSPQVTDTQYF. The CDR3 DNA reads TGTGCCAGCAGCCCACAGGTTACAGATACGCAGTATTTT.

The chain combines TRBV3-1 (or the pseudogene TRBV3-2) with TRBJ2-7, with D perhaps TRBD2 (5 bases). CDR1 and CDR2 from the germline V gene are LGHDT and YNNKEL (reference sequence). This CDR3 contains 11 residues. V lost 5 bases and J lost 7, with 9 bases in between. As DNA, the CDR3 is TGTGCCAGCAGCGAGTCGGGGGAGCAGTACTTC. This translates into CASSESGEQYF.

V gene TRBV5-6 combines with J gene TRBJ2-5, with D hard to call. Deletions cut 0 bases from V and 5 bases from J, with 5 bases between. Per germline, CDR1 SGHDT and CDR2 YYEEEE. The CDR3 is made up of 12 amino acids. CDR3 residues: CASSLAGETQYF. In nucleotides, the CDR3 is TGTGCCAGCAGCTTGGCCGGGGAGACCCAGTACTTC.

The CDR3: CASSIDPGGGSETQYF. The CDR3, as DNA: TGTGCCAGTAGTATAGATCCGGGCGGGGGGTCGGAGACCCAGTACTTC. The V call is TRBV19, the J call TRBJ2-5, with 8 nucleotides matching TRBD2. V gave up 0 bases and J gave up 5 bases; unmatched junction bases: 8. CDR3 length: 16 amino acids. Germline V CDR1 and CDR2: LNHDA, SQIVND (reference sequence).

The V gene is TRBV27, the J gene TRBJ1-1; 8 nucleotides agree with TRBD1. Germline V CDR1 and CDR2: MNHEY, SMNVEV (reference sequence). The V segment lost 9 bases and the J segment 1 base; nucleotides outside the gene matches: 7. The CDR3 has 14 residues. DNA of the CDR3: TGTGCCAGTCGTGACAGGGGAGGGAACACTGAAGCTTTCTTT. Translating gives CASRDRGGNTEAFF.

Comment on this clone: One end of the junction is discordant with germline, which a read error may explain. The chain couples TRBV7-7 to TRBJ2-2, with D tentatively TRBD1 (6 bases). CDR1 SSHAT and CDR2 FNYEAQ come from the germline V gene (reference sequence). CDR3 size: 15 residues. For the CDR3, the DNA is TGTGCTAGCAGCCTCCAGGGGCCGGGCACCGGGGAGCTGTTTTTT. It is translated as CASSLQGPGTGELFF. The full variable domain, rest sourced from reference TRBV7-7 and TRBJ2-2, is GAGVSQSPRYKVTKRGQDVTLRCDPISSHATLYWYQQALGQGPEFLTYFNYEAQPDKSGLPSDRFSAERPEGSISTLTIQRTEQRDSAMYRCASSLQGPGTGELFFGEGSRLTVL.